This T cell receptor (beta chain) was retrieved from a study of memory CD4+ T cells and cytomegalovirus serostatus. Turning to the study itself: This sample comes from healthy Belgian adults, about nine CMV seropositive, approximately 23 seronegative.

This clone was found a few times. The sort gate was single viable CD3+CD4+CD8-CD45RO+ cells for memory CD4+ T cells. CD4+ T cells were isolated by positive magnetic selection. Germline-derived CDR1 and CDR2 are LNHDA and SQIVND (reference sequence). This CDR3 comprises 15 residues. Trimming took 8 bases from V and 0 from J; bases not matched to a gene: 9. Only in-frame clones appear in the TCRdb table, and some are missing; sequencing was by immunoSEQ multiplex PCR. This sample yields 64,000 or so clones, of which approximately 77% are seen a single time; roughly 0.94% belongs to the top ten. The sequenced material came from memory CD4+ T cells from blood. The TCR originated in an adult in good health and CMV-seronegative. The J gene is TRBJ1-1, the V gene TRBV19; 7 bases fit TRBD1. The CDR3 sequence is CASHPSQGMNTEAFF. Written as DNA, the CDR3 is TGTGCCAGTCACCCCTCACAGGGGATGAACACTGAAGCTTTCTTT.